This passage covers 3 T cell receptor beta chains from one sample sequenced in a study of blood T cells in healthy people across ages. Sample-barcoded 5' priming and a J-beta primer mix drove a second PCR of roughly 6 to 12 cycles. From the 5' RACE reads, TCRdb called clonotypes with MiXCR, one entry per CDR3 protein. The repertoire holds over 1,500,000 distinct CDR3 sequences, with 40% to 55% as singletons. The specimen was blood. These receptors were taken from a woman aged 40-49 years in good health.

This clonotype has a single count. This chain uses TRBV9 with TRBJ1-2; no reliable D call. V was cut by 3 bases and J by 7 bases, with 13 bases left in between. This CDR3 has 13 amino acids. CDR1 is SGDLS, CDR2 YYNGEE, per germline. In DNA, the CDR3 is TGTGCCAGCAGCGCGAATTCAAATTTTGGCTACACCTTC. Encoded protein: CASSANSNFGYTF. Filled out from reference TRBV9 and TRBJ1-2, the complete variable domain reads DSGVTQTPKHLITATGQRVTLRCSPRSGDLSVYWYQQSLDQGLQFLIQYYNGEERAKGNILERFSAQQFPDLHSELNLSSLELGDSALYFCASSANSNFGYTFGSGTRLTVV.

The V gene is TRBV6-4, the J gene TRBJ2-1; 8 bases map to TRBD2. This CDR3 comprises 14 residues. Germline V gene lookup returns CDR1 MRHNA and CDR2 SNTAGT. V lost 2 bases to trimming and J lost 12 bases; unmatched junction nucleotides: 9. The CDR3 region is CASSDGVSGARQFF. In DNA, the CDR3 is TGTGCCAGCAGTGACGGCGTTAGCGGGGCCAGGCAGTTCTTC.

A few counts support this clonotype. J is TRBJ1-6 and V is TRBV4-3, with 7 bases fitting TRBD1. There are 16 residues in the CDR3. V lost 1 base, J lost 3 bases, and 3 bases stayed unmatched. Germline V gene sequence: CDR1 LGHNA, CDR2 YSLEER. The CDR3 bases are TGCGCCAGCAGCCAAGCCCGGACAGGCTATAATTCACCCCTCCACTTT. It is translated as CASSQARTGYNSPLHF.